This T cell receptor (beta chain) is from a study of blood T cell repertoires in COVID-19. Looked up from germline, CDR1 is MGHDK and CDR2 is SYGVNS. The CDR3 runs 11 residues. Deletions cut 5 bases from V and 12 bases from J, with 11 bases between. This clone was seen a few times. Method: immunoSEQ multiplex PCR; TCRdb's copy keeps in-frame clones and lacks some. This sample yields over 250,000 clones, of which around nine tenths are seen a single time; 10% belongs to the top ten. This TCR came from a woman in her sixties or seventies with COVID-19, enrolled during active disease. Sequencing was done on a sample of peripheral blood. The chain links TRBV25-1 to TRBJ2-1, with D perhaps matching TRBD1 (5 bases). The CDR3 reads CASSSRVVQFF. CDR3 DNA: TGTGCCAGCAGTAGCAGGGTGGTGCAGTTCTTC.